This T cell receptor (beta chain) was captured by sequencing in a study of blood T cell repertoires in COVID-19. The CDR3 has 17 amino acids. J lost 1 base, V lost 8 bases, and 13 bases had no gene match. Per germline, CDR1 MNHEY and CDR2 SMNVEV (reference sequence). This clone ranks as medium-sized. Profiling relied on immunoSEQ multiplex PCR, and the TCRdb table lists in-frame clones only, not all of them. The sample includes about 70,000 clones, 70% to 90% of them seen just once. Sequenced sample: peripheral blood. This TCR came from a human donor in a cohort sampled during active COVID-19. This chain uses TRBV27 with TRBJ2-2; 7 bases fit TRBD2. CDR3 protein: CASSSTGGLRNTGELFF. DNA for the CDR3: TGTGCCAGCTCTTCGACGGGGGGACTTAGGAACACCGGGGAGCTGTTTTTT.